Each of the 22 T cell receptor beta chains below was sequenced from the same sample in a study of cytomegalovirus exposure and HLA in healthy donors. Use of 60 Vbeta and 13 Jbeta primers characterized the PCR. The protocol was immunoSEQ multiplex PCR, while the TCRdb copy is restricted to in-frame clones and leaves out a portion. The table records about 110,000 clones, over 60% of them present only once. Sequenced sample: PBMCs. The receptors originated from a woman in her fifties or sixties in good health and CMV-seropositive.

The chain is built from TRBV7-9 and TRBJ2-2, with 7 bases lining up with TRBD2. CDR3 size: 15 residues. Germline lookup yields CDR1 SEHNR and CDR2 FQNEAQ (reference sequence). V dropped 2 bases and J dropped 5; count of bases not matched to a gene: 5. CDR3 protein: CASSLFAGETGELFF. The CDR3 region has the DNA TGTGCCAGCAGCTTATTTGCGGGAGAGACCGGGGAGCTGTTTTTT.

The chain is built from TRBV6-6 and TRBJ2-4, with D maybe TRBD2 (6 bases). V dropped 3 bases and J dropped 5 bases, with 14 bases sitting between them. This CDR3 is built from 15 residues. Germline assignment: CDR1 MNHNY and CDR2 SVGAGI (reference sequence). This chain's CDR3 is CASSYRREAENIQYF. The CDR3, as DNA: TGTGCCAGCAGTTATCGTAGGGAGGCTGAAAACATTCAGTACTTC.

This CDR3 reads CASSSWTGSNQPQHF. Written as DNA, the CDR3 is TGTGCCAGTAGTTCCTGGACAGGCTCCAATCAGCCCCAGCATTTT. The rearrangement joins TRBV19 to TRBJ1-5; 7 nucleotides align to TRBD1. There are 15 residues in the CDR3. The germline V gene has CDR1 LNHDA and CDR2 SQIVND (reference sequence). Trimming removed 5 bases from V and 3 bases from J; junction bases left unmatched: 7.

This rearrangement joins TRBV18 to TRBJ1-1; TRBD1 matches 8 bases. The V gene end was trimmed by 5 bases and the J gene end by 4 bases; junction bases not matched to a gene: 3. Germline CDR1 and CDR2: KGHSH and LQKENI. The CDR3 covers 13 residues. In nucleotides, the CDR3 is TGTGCCAGCTCAGGACAGGGAGGCACTGAAGCTTTCTTT. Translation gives CASSGQGGTEAFF.

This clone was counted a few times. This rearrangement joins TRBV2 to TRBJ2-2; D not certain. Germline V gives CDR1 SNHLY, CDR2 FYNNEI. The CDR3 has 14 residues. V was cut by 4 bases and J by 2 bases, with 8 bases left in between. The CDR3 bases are TGTGCCAGCAGTGTAACTCTAAACACCGGGGAGCTGTTTTTT. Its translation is CASSVTLNTGELFF.

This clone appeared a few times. The CDR3 coding sequence is TGTGCCAGCAGCATCTCCCCGGGGGTAGCGGGCGCGAACACCGGGGAGCTGTTTTTT. Its protein product is CASSISPGVAGANTGELFF. The V gene is TRBV7-9, the J gene TRBJ2-2; 7 bases agree with TRBD2. The germline gives CDR1 SEHNR, CDR2 FQNEAQ (reference sequence). The CDR3 loop spans 19 amino acids. Trimming removed 5 bases from V and 0 bases from J; junction bases left unmatched: 15.

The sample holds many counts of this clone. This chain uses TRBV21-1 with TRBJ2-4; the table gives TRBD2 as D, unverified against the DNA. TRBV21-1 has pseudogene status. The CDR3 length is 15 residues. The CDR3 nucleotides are TGTGCCAGCCCCGATTTTGGACTAGCGGAGGACATTCAGTACTTC. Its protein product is CASPDFGLAEDIQYF.

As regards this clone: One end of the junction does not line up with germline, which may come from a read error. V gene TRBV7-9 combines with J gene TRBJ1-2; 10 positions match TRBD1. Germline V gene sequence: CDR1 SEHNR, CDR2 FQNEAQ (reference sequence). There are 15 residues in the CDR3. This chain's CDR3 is CSSSSTTGGGYGYTF. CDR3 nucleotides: TGTTCCAGCAGCTCGACGACAGGGGGCGGCTATGGCTACACCTTC.

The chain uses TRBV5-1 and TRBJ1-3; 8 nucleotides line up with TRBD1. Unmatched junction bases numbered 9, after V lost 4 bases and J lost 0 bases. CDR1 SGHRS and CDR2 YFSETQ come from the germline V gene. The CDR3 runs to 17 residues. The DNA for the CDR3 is TGCGCCAGCAGCCCGGCTAGACAGGGGATCTCTGGAAACACCATATATTTT. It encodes CASSPARQGISGNTIYF.

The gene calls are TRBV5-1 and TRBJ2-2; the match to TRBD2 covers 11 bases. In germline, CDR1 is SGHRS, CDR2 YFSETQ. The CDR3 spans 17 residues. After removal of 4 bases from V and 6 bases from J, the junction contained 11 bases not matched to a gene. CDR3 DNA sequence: TGCGCCAGCAGCCCGCTTATAGCGGGAGGGTCAGCCGGGGAGCTGTTTTTT. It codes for CASSPLIAGGSAGELFF.

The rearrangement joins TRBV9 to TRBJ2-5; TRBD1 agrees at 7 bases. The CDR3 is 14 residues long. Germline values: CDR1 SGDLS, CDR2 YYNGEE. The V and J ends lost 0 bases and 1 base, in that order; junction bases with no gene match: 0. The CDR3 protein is CASSVGTGQETQYF. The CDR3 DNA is TGTGCCAGCAGCGTAGGGACAGGCCAAGAGACCCAGTACTTC.

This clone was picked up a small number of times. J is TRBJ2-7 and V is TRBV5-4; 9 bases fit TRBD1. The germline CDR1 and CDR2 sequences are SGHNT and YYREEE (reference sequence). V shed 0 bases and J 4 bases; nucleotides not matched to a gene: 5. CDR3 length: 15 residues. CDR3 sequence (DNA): TGTGCCAGCAGCTTGGTGGGACAGGGAGTGTACGAGCAGTACTTC. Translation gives CASSLVGQGVYEQYF.

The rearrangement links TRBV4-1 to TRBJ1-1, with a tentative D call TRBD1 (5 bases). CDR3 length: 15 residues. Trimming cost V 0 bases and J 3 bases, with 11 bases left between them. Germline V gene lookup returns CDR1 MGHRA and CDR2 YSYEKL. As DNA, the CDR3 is TGCGCCAGCAGCCAAGACGCCCCGGGGGACACTGAAGCTTTCTTT. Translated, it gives CASSQDAPGDTEAFF.

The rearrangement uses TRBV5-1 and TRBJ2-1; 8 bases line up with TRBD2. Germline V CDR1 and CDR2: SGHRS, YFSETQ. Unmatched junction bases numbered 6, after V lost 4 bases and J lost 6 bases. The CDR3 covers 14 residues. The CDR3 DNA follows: TGCGCCAGCAGCGGAAGCGGGAGCAGCAATGAGCAGTTCTTC. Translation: CASSGSGSSNEQFF.

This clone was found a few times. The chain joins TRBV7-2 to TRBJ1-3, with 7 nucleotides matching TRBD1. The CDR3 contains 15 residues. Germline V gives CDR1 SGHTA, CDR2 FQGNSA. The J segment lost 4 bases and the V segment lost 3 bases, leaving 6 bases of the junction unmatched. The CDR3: CASSLTGTSGNTIYF. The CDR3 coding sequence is TGTGCCAGCAGCTTGACAGGGACCTCGGGAAACACCATATATTTT.

For the CDR3, the DNA is TGTGCCAGTAGCCGGGTAGTTGGCGTCACTGAAGCTTTCTTT. Protein: CASSRVVGVTEAFF. The V gene is TRBV19, the J gene TRBJ1-1, with D hard to call. From germline, CDR1 is LNHDA and CDR2 SQIVND (reference sequence). The CDR3 is 14 residues long. V shed 6 bases and J shed 4 bases, with 15 bases lying between them.

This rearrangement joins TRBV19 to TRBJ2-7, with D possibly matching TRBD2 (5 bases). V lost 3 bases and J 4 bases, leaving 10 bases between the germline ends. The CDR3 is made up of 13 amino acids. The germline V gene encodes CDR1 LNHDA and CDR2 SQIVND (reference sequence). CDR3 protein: CASSIATGYEQYF. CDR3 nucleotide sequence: TGTGCCAGTAGTATTGCGACGGGGTACGAGCAGTACTTC.

In DNA form, the CDR3 reads TGTGCCACCAGCAGAGATAGTACGGGTTCCTACGAGCAGTACTTC. It specifies CATSRDSTGSYEQYF. The chain has TRBV15 and TRBJ2-5; D is undetermined. The end of the DNA fits TRBJ2-7 better, so the J call may be wrong. Germline-derived CDR1 and CDR2 are LNHNV and YYDKDF (reference sequence). There are 15 residues in the CDR3.

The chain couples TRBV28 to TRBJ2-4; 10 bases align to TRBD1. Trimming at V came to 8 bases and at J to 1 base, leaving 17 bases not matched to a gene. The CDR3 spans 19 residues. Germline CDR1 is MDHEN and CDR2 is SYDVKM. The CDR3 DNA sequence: TGTGCCAGCCACGGGAGACAGGGGGCTTCCGCAGCGGCCAAAAACATTCAGTACTTC. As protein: CASHGRQGASAAAKNIQYF.

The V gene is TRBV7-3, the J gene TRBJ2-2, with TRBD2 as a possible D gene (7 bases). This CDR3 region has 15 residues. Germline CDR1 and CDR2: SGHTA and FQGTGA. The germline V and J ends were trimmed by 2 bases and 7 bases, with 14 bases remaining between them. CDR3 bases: TGTGCCAGCAGCTTACGGGTCGGGGGGCGCGGGGAGCTGTTTTTT. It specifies CASSLRVGGRGELFF.

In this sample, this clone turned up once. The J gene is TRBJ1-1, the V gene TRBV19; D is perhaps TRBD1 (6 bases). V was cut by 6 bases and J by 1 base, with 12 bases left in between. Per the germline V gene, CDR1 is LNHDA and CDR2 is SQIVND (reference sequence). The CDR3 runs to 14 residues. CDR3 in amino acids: CASSLTGRNTEAFF. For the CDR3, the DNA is TGTGCCAGTAGCCTCACAGGGCGGAACACTGAAGCTTTCTTT.

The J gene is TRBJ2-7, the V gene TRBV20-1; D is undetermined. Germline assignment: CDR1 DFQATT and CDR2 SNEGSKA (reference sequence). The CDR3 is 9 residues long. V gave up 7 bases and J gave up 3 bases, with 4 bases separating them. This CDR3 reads CSVNYEQYF. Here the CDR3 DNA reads TGCAGTGTCAACTACGAGCAGTACTTC.